Shown below are 19 T cell receptor beta chains from a single sample sequenced in a study of T-cell memory formation after mild COVID-19. One entry per CDR3 protein results from TCRdb running MiXCR on the 5' RACE reads. Of 140,000 or so distinct CDR3 sequences listed, roughly a fifth are singletons. The sample comprised PBMCs or a T cell subset sorted from them (not recorded which). These receptors came from an adult woman who had mild COVID-19 (a few samples of this study predate the infection). Cell type and time point are not known.

This clonotype was seen at least ten times. The rearrangement links TRBV12-3 or TRBV12-4 to TRBJ2-1; possible D gene TRBD1, 6 bases. V lost 5 bases, J lost 4 bases, and 12 bases lay in between. The CDR3 is 14 amino acids. This CDR3 reads CASSPGTQYNEQFF. The CDR3 DNA sequence: TGTGCCAGCAGTCCCGGGACACAATACAATGAGCAGTTCTTC.

The gene calls are TRBV12-3 or TRBV12-4 and TRBJ1-6, with D unresolved. CDR3 size: 14 residues. The V gene lost 1 base and the J gene lost 7 bases, with 8 bases spanning the gap. The CDR3, as DNA: TGTGCCAGCAGTTTAGGCGCAGGCAATTCACCCCTCCACTTT. It is translated as CASSLGAGNSPLHF.

The chain joins TRBV28 to TRBJ1-2; D call uncertain. Per the germline V gene, CDR1 is MDHEN and CDR2 is SYDVKM. The ends were cut back, 3 bases at V and 4 bases at J, with 9 bases in the middle. The CDR3 length is 13 residues. This CDR3 reads CASSFRVPYGYTF. CDR3 DNA: TGTGCCAGCAGTTTTAGGGTTCCCTATGGCTACACCTTC.

V usage is TRBV7-2 and J usage is TRBJ2-2, with TRBD2 matching over 15 bases. Looked up from germline, CDR1 is SGHTA and CDR2 is FQGNSA. The CDR3 has 16 amino acids. Unmatched junction bases numbered 2, after V lost 4 bases and J lost 5 bases. CDR3 sequence (DNA): TGTGCCAGCAGCTCGGGACTAGCGGGAGGTACCGGGGAGCTGTTTTTT. Translated: CASSSGLAGGTGELFF.

This clonotype was seen a handful of times. The V and J genes are TRBV7-2 and TRBJ1-4; weak D call: TRBD1 (5 bases). Trimming left V 2 bases short and J 5 bases short, with 15 bases between. This CDR3 is built from 16 residues. Germline assignment: CDR1 SGHTA and CDR2 FQGNSA. The CDR3 protein is CASSLLGGAGNEKLFF. CDR3 nucleotides: TGTGCCAGCAGCTTATTAGGTGGGGCTGGGAATGAAAAACTGTTTTTT.

J is TRBJ2-7 and V is TRBV20-1; TRBD2 aligns across 10 bases. Germline V gene sequence: CDR1 DFQATT, CDR2 SNEGSKA (reference sequence). CDR3 length: 14 amino acids. The V segment lost 6 bases and the J segment 2 bases; nucleotides outside the gene matches: 7. The CDR3 coding sequence is TGCAGTGCGAGAACTAGCGGGGCGACCTACGAGCAGTACTTC. Encoded protein: CSARTSGATYEQYF.

The chain recombines TRBV3-1 with TRBJ2-1; D could derive from TRBD1 or TRBD2 (6 bases each). V shed 4 bases and J shed 8 bases, with 15 bases lying between them. CDR3 size: 14 residues. The germline CDR1 and CDR2 sequences are LGHDT and YNNKEL (reference sequence). The DNA of the CDR3 is TGTGCCAGCAGCCGAATCAGGGGAGGCGATGAGCAGTTCTTC. Amino acids: CASSRIRGGDEQFF.

V and J are TRBV20-1 and TRBJ1-5; D unclear. This CDR3 contains 14 residues. Germline V CDR1 and CDR2: DFQATT, SNEGSKA (reference sequence). Trimming removed 1 base from V and 0 bases from J, with 7 bases in between. In DNA, the CDR3 is TGCAGTGCTAGAGGCAGTTATAGCAATCAGCCCCAGCATTTT. Amino acid sequence: CSARGSYSNQPQHF.

The J gene is TRBJ1-2, the V gene TRBV15; TRBD1 might be the D (5 bases). Germline assignment: CDR1 LNHNV and CDR2 YYDKDF (reference sequence). The CDR3 covers 14 residues. The ends were cut back, 3 bases at V and 4 bases at J, with 12 bases in the middle. The CDR3 here is CATSSRGGGYGYTF. Written as DNA, the CDR3 is TGTGCCACCAGCAGCCGGGGCGGGGGCTATGGCTACACCTTC. Based on the CDR3 plus reference TRBV15 and TRBJ1-2, the full variable domain is DAMVIQNPRYQVTQFGKPVTLSCSQTLNHNVMYWYQQKSSQAPKLLFHYYDKDFNNEADTPDNFQSRRPNTSFCFLDIRSPGLGDTAMYLCATSSRGGGYGYTFGSGTRLTVV.

This clonotype was seen at least ten times. V and J are TRBV9 and TRBJ2-1; the match to TRBD2 covers 7 bases. CDR3 size: 14 residues. V trimming: 4 bases; J trimming: 5 bases; junction bases outside the gene matches: 6. CDR1 is SGDLS, CDR2 YYNGEE, per germline. The CDR3, as DNA: TGTGCCAGCAGCTTGGGACTACTGCACAATGAGCAGTTCTTC. It yields the protein CASSLGLLHNEQFF.

The chain is built from TRBV7-9 and TRBJ1-1; D perhaps matches TRBD1 (6 bases). Germline CDR1 SEHNR, CDR2 FQNEAQ (reference sequence). Between the trimmed V and J ends, which lost 3 bases and 1 base, there was a span of 12 bases. CDR3 length: 15 residues. The CDR3 DNA reads as TGTGCCAGCAGCTTCTCGGACAGTCGGAACACTGAAGCTTTCTTT. Encoded protein: CASSFSDSRNTEAFF.

This clonotype has just a few counts. V gene TRBV12-3 or TRBV12-4 combines with J gene TRBJ2-2; TRBD1 matches at 9 bases. The CDR3 totals 15 residues. Losses at the gene ends were 8 bases for V and 4 bases for J; bases not matched to a gene: 8. Here the CDR3 DNA reads TGTGCCAGCCTACAAACAGGGGGCATCACCGGGGAGCTGTTTTTT. It translates to CASLQTGGITGELFF.

This clonotype was observed a few times. At one end the junction does not follow the germline gene, possibly because of a read error. The chain employs TRBV7-2 and TRBJ2-3, with D unclear. This CDR3 is built from 14 residues. CDR1 is SGHTA and CDR2 is FQGNSA in the germline V gene. CDR3 protein: CASSSTRAVPLPLF. The CDR3 DNA is TGTGCCAGCAGCTCAACTCGGGCGGTGCCGCTCCCTTTATTT.

The V call is TRBV3-1, the J call TRBJ2-7; 9 bases fit TRBD2. The CDR3 covers 15 residues. Trimming cost V 1 base and J 0 bases; bases outside gene matches: 1. Per germline, CDR1 LGHDT and CDR2 YNNKEL (reference sequence). The CDR3 spells CASSQGAGGSYEQYF. CDR3 coding DNA: TGTGCCAGCAGCCAAGGAGCGGGGGGCTCCTACGAGCAGTACTTC.

The chain is built from TRBV4-3 and TRBJ2-3; the match to TRBD2 covers 9 bases. Germline CDR1 is LGHNA and CDR2 is YSLEER. The CDR3 has 16 residues. Trimming cost V 0 bases and J 1 base; bases outside gene matches: 2. The chain's CDR3 is CASSQEGGRGTDTQYF. CDR3 bases: TGCGCCAGCAGCCAAGAAGGCGGGAGGGGCACAGATACGCAGTATTTT.

This clonotype was picked up a small number of times. The genes are TRBV7-8 and TRBJ2-1; 7 bases are a match to TRBD1. The CDR3 is made up of 15 amino acids. V dropped 6 bases and J dropped 7; count of bases not matched to a gene: 12. Germline CDR1 SGHVS, CDR2 FQNEAQ. This chain's CDR3 is CASRPTGVNWNEQFF. The CDR3 bases are TGTGCCAGCAGGCCAACAGGGGTGAATTGGAATGAGCAGTTCTTC. Using reference TRBV7-8 and TRBJ2-1 for the parts outside the CDR3, the full variable domain is GAGVSQSPRYKVAKRGQDVALRCDPISGHVSLFWYQQALGQGPEFLTYFQNEAQLDKSGLPSDRFFAERPEGSVSTLKIQRTQQEDSAVYLCASRPTGVNWNEQFFGPGTRLTVL.

This chain connects TRBV20-1 to TRBJ2-7, with D unresolved. The germline V gene encodes CDR1 DFQATT and CDR2 SNEGSKA (reference sequence). The V end was cut by 4 bases, the J end by 7 bases, with 11 bases between. The CDR3 runs to 11 residues. In nucleotides, the CDR3 is TGCAGTGCTAACGGACCTGTAGAGCAGTACTTC. It specifies CSANGPVEQYF.

This clonotype was seen a few times. The rearrangement uses TRBV5-1 and TRBJ2-7; 8 nucleotides agree with TRBD1. The V gene's germline CDR1 is SGHRS and CDR2 YFSETQ. Trimming cost V 0 bases and J 7 bases; bases outside gene matches: 9. The CDR3 has 15 residues. CDR3 sequence (DNA): TGCGCCAGCAGCTTGGACGGGCAGGGGGCGAGGGAGCAGTACTTC. Translation: CASSLDGQGAREQYF.

This chain connects TRBV5-4 to TRBJ2-7; the match to TRBD1 covers 7 bases. CDR1 and CDR2 from the germline V gene are SGHNT and YYREEE (reference sequence). The CDR3 loop spans 15 amino acids. V lost 5 bases, J lost 3 bases, and 11 bases stayed unmatched. CDR3: CASRSSETGNYEQYF. CDR3 DNA: TGTGCCAGCAGGTCGTCGGAGACAGGGAACTACGAGCAGTACTTC.